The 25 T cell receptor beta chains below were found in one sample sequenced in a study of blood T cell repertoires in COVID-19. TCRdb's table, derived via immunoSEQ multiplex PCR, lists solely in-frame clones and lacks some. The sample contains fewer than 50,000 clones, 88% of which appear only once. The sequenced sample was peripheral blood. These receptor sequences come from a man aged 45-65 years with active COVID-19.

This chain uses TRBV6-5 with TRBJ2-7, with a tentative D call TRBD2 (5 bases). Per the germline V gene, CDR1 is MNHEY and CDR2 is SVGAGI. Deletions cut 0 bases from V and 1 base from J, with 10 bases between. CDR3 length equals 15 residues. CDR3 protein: CASSYSIGDSYEQYF. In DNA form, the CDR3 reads TGTGCCAGCAGTTACTCTATCGGGGATTCCTACGAGCAGTACTTC.

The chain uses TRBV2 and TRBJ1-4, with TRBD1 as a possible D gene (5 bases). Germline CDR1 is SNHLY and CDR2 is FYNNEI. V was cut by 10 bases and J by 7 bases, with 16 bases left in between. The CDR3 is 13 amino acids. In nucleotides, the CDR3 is TGTGCCACCAAGGGGTTGGTGGGTGAAAAACTGTTTTTT. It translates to CATKGLVGEKLFF.

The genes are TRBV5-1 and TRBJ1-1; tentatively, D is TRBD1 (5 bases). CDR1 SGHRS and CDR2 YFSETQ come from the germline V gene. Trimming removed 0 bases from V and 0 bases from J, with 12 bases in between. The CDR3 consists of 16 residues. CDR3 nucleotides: TGCGCCAGCAGCTTGGCCTTGGGGGGAATGAACACTGAAGCTTTCTTT. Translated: CASSLALGGMNTEAFF.

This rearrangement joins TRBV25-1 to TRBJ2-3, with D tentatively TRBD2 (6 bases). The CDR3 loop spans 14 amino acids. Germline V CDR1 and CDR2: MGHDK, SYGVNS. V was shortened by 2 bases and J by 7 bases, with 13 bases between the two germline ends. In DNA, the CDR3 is TGTGCCAGCAGTGAAGCGGGACGCCCTAATACGCAGTATTTT. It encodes CASSEAGRPNTQYF.

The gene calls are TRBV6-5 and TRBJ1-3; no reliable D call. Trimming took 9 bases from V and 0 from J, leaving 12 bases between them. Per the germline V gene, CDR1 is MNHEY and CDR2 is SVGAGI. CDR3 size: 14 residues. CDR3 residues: CASGPKASGNTIYF. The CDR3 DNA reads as TGTGCCAGTGGGCCTAAGGCCTCTGGAAACACCATATATTTT.

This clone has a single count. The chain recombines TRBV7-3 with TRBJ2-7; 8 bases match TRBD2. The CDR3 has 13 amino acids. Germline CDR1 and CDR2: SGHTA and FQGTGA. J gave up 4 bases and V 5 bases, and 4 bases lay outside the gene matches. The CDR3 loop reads CASSTGGGYEQYF. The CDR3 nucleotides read TGTGCCAGCAGCACGGGAGGGGGGTACGAGCAGTACTTC.

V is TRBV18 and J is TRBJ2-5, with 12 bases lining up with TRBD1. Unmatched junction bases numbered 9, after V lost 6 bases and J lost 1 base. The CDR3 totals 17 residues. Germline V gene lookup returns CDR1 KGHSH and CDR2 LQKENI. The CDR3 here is CASSTRGTGGPQETQYF. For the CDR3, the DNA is TGTGCCAGCTCCACCAGAGGGACAGGGGGCCCCCAAGAGACCCAGTACTTC. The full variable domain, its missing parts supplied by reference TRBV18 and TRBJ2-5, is NAGVMQNPRHLVRRRGQEARLRCSPMKGHSHVYWYRQLPEEGLKFMVYLQKENIIDESGMPKERFSAEFPKEGPSILRIQQVVRGDSAAYFCASSTRGTGGPQETQYFGPGTRLLVL.

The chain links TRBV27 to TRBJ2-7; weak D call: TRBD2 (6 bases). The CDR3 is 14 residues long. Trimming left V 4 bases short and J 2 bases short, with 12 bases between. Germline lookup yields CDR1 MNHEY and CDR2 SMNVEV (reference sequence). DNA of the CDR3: TGTGCCAGCAGTTGGACGCGGGGCCCCTACGAGCAGTACTTC. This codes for CASSWTRGPYEQYF.

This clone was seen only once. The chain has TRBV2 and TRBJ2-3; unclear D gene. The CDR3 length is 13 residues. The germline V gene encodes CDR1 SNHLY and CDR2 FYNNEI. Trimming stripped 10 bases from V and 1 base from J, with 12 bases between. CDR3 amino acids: CATKIVRTDTQYF. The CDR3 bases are TGTGCCACTAAAATCGTCCGCACAGATACGCAGTATTTT.

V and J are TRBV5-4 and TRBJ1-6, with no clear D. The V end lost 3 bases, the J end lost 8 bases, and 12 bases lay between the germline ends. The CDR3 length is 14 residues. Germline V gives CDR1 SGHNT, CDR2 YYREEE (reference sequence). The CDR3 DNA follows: TGTGCCAGCAGCTCCGGGGATTCGGATTCACCCCTCCACTTT. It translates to CASSSGDSDSPLHF.

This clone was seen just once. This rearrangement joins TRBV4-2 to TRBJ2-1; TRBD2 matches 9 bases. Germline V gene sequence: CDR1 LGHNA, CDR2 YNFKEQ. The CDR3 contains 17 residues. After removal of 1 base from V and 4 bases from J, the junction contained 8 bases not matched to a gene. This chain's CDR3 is CASSQGASGKVYNEQFF. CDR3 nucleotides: TGTGCCAGCAGCCAAGGGGCTAGCGGGAAGGTATACAATGAGCAGTTCTTC.

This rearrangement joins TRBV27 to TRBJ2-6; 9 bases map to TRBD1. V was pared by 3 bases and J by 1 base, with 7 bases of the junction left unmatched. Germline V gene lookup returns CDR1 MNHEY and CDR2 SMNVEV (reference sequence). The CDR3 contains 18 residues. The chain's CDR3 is CASSFGGTGLSGANVLTF. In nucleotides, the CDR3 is TGTGCCAGCAGTTTCGGGGGGACAGGGTTATCTGGGGCCAACGTCCTGACTTTC.

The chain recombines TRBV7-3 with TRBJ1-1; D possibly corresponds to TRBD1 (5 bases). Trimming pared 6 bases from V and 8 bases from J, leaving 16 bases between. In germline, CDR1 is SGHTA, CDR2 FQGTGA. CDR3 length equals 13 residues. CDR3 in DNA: TGTGCCAGCAGAAATCCGGGGGTATCGGAAGCTTTCTTT. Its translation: CASRNPGVSEAFF.

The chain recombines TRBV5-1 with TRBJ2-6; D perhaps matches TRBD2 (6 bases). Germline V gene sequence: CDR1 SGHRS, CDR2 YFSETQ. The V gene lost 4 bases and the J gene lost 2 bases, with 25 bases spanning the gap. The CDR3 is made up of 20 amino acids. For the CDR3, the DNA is TGCGCCAGCAGCCGATCAGGACTATCGTTCCTTAATACTGGGGCCAACGTCCTGACTTTC. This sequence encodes CASSRSGLSFLNTGANVLTF.

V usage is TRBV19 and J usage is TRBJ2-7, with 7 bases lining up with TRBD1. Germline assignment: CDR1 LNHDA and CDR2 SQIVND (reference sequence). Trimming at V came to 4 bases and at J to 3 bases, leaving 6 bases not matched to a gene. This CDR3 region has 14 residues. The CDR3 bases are TGTGCCAGTAGTACTGACAGGGCGGGCTACGAGCAGTACTTC. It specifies CASSTDRAGYEQYF.

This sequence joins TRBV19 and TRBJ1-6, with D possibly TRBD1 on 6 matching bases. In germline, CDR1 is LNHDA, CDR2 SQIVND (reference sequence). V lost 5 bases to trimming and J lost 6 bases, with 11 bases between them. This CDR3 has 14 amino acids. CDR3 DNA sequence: TGTGCCAGTAGTGTCGGACAGCCTAATTCACCCCTCCACTTT. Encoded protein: CASSVGQPNSPLHF.

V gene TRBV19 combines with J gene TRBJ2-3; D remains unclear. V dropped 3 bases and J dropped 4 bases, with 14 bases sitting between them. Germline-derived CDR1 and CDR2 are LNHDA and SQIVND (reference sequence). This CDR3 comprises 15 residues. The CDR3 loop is CASSILDTVADTQYF. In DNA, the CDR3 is TGTGCCAGTAGTATCCTCGACACTGTGGCAGATACGCAGTATTTT.

The CDR3: CASRGRGSNEKLFF. The CDR3 region has the DNA TGTGCCAGCAGGGGGAGGGGAAGTAATGAAAAACTGTTTTTT. The rearrangement joins TRBV2 to TRBJ1-4, with D perhaps matching TRBD1 (5 bases). V lost 6 bases and J 4 bases, leaving 12 bases between the germline ends. Germline V gives CDR1 SNHLY, CDR2 FYNNEI. The CDR3 has 14 residues.

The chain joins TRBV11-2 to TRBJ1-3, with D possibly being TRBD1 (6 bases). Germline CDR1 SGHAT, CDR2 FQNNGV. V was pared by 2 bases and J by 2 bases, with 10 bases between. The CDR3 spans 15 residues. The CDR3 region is CASSLNAGAGNTIYF. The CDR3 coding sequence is TGTGCCAGCAGCTTAAATGCAGGGGCTGGAAACACCATATATTTT.

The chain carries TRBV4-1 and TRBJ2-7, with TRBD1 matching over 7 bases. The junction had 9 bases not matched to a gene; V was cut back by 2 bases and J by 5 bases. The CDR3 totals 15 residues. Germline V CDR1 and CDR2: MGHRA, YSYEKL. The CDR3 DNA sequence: TGCGCCAGCAGCCAAACCCCGGAAACAGGGGACGAGCAGTACTTC. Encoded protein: CASSQTPETGDEQYF.

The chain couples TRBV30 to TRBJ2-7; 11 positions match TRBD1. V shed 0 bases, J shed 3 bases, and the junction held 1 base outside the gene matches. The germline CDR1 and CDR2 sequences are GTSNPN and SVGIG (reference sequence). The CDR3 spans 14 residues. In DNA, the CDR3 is TGTGCCTGGAGTGTCGGGACAGGGGGCTACGAGCAGTACTTC. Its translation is CAWSVGTGGYEQYF.

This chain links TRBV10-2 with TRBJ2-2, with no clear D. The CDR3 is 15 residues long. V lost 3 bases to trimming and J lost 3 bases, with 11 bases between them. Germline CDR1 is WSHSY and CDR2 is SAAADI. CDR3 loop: CASSERLEDTGELFF. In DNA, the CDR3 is TGCGCCAGCAGTGAAAGGCTAGAAGACACCGGGGAGCTGTTTTTT.

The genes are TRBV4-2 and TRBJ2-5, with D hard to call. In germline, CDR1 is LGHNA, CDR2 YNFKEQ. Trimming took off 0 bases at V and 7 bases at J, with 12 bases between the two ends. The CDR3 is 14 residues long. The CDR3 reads CASSQDLLVATQYF. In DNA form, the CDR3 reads TGTGCCAGCAGCCAAGATCTGCTTGTGGCGACCCAGTACTTC.

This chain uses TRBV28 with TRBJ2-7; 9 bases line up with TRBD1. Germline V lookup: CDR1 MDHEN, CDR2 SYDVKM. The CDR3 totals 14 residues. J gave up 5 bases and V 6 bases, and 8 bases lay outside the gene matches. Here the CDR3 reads CASSRQGDSHEQYF. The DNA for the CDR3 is TGTGCCAGCAGCCGACAGGGGGACTCACACGAGCAGTACTTC. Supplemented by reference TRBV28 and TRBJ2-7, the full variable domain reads DVKVTQSSRYLVKRTGEKVFLECVQDMDHENMFWYRQDPGLGLRLIYFSYDVKMKEKGDIPEGYSVSREKKERFSLILESASTNQTSMYLCASSRQGDSHEQYFGPGTRLTVT.

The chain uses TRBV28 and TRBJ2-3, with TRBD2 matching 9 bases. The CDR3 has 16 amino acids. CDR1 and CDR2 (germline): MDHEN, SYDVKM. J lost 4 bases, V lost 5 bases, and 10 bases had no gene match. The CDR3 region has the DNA TGTGCCAGCAGTGTTAGCGGGAGTCGAGGCGCAGATACGCAGTATTTT. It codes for CASSVSGSRGADTQYF.